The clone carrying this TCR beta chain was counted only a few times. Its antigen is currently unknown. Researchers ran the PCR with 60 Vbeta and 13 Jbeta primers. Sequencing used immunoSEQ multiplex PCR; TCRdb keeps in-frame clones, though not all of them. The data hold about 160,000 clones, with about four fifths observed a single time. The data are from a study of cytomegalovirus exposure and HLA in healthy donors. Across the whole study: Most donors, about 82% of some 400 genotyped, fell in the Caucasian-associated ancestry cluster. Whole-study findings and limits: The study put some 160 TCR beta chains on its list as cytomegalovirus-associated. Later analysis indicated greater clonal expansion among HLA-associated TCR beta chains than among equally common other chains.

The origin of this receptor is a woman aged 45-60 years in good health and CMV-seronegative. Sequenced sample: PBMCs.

The CDR3 loop is CASSPGGEQYF. The CDR3 DNA reads TGTGCCAGCTCCCCAGGGGGGGAGCAGTACTTC. The J gene is TRBJ2-7, the V gene TRBV18; maybe TRBD1 (7 bases). The CDR3 spans 11 residues. Looked up from germline, CDR1 is KGHSH and CDR2 is LQKENI. V shed 6 bases and J shed 7 bases, with 10 bases lying between them.